This T cell receptor (beta chain) was identified in a study of vaccination effects on CD4 cells after COVID-19. General study findings and limits: Cross-reactivity toward common cold coronaviruses was confined to only 1 of 255 vaccine-induced clones in healthy vaccinees. Few convalescent patients were studied, and early post-infection samples were lacking.

Germline CDR1 is GTSNPN and CDR2 is SVGIG (reference sequence). V was clipped by 1 base and J by 5 bases; unmatched bases: 2. CDR3 length: 13 residues. This clone showed up just a few times. Its antigen is currently unknown. This table comes from immunoSEQ multiplex PCR, and its TCRdb copy is limited to in-frame clones, with some not included. This sample yields more than 40,000 clones, of which 55% to 75% are seen a single time; about 25% belongs to the top ten. Antigen-specific CD4+ T cells expanded by the ViraFEST assay with viral peptide pools were then sequenced. An approximately 10-day culture period preceded the isolation of CD4+ T cells. Nucleocapsid antibodies stayed negative before and after vaccination, showing no earlier SARS-CoV-2 infection. Each culture well received some 2.2 million PBMC. These cells were then cultured in IMDM with approximately 10 IU/ml IL-2 and 7.5 to 10 ug/ml peptides. On days 3 and 7, fresh IL-2 medium replaced half the medium.

The V gene is TRBV30, the J gene TRBJ1-2, with 9 bases fitting TRBD1. The specimen was CD4+ T cells from PBMCs cultured with HCoV-OC43 spike peptides, collected before COVID-19 vaccination. Documented subset: HCoV-OC43 spike overlapping peptide pool stimulation. The source is a human donor who received a COVID-19 vaccine. CDR3 bases: TGTGCCTGGAGTGCGGGACAGGGATATGGCTACACCTTC. Translation: CAWSAGQGYGYTF.